Sequencing of this TCR beta chain was carried out in a study of cytomegalovirus exposure and HLA in healthy donors. Study findings and constraints: The authors enumerated some 160 TCR beta chains as linked to cytomegalovirus. One variant, a missense change in DCLRE1C, was linked in a later analysis to TCR beta V- and J-gene trimming. An observed cluster of highly shared sequence variants was recorded as a likely sequencing artifact.

Vbeta (60) and Jbeta (13) primers were used in the PCR. Source study methods: Unique TCR beta chains totaled roughly 81 million in a later count, with around 11 million of them shared. Libraries were prepared by immunoSEQ multiplex PCR; TCRdb keeps only in-frame clonotypes and omits some of them. V and J calls plus clone size are reproduced from that table; the DNA served to infer D and trimming. This table has 150,000 to 200,000 clones, 60% to 80% appearing once. Germline assignment: CDR1 MRHNA and CDR2 SNTAGT. The CDR3 has 16 amino acids. Trimming cost V 4 bases and J 4 bases; bases outside gene matches: 11. This clone was detected a few times. Its specificity is not known.

The source is a man younger than 35 in good health and CMV-seropositive. This chain joins TRBV6-4 and TRBJ1-2; 8 bases are a match to TRBD1. The sequenced material came from PBMCs. The CDR3 nucleotides read TGTGCCAGCAGTGTGGACAGGGTATCAGGCAGCTATGGCTACACCTTC. Translating gives CASSVDRVSGSYGYTF.